The TCR beta chain under discussion was sequenced for a study of CD8+ T cells in alopecia areata. Study-level results: When scalp samples are sequenced, resident alphabeta T cells of normal skin are also captured.

Extraction and reverse transcription of RNA yielded cDNA as the sequencing template. The method was immunoSEQ multiplex PCR; TCRdb's version includes in-frame clones alone and lacks a portion of them. Among roughly 190,000 clones, 55% to 70% were seen once, and the ten largest hold 3% to 4%. The V end lost 1 base, the J end lost 6 bases, and 6 bases lay between the germline ends. This CDR3 has 12 residues. From germline, CDR1 is SEHNR and CDR2 FQNEAQ (reference sequence). Treatment meaning: oral pan-JAK inhibitor, 5-10 mg twice daily. Alopecia areata patients gave lesional scalp punch biopsies and peripheral blood samples. About this clone: What it binds is not known.

The chain joins TRBV7-9 to TRBJ1-2; D unresolved. The sample was CD4+ T cells sorted from blood, taken at week 4, from a patient treated with tofacitinib. The source is a human donor with alopecia areata. CDR3 loop: CASSLDGDGYTF. The CDR3, as DNA: TGTGCCAGCAGCTTAGACGGGGATGGCTACACCTTC. The full variable domain, its missing parts supplied by reference TRBV7-9 and TRBJ1-2, is DTGVSQNPRHKITKRGQNVTFRCDPISEHNRLYWYRQTLGQGPEFLTYFQNEAQLEKSRLLSDRFSAERPKGSFSTLEIQRTEQGDSAMYLCASSLDGDGYTFGSGTRLTVV.